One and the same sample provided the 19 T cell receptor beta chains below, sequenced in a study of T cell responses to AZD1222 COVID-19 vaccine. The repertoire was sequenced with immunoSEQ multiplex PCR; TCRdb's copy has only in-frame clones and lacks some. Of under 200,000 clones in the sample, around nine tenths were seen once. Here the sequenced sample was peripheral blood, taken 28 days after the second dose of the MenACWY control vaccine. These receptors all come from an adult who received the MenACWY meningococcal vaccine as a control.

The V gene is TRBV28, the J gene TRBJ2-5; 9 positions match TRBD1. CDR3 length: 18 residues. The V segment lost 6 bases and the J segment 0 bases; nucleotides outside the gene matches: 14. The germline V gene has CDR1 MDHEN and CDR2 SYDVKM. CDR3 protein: CASSTPIRQGEYQETQYF. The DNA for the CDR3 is TGTGCCAGCAGCACCCCGATAAGACAGGGGGAGTACCAAGAGACCCAGTACTTC.

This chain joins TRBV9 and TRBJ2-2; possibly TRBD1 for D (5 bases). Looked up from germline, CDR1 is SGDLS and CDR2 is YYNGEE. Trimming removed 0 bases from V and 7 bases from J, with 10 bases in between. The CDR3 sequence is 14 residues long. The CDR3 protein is CASSVAFQGGELFF. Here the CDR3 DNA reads TGTGCCAGCAGCGTAGCTTTTCAGGGCGGGGAGCTGTTTTTT.

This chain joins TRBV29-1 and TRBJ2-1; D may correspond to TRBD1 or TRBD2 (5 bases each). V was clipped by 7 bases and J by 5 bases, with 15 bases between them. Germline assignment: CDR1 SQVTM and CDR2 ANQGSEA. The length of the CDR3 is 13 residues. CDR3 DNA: TGCAGCGCCCTCCGGGACCCCAACAATGAGCAGTTCTTC. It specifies CSALRDPNNEQFF.

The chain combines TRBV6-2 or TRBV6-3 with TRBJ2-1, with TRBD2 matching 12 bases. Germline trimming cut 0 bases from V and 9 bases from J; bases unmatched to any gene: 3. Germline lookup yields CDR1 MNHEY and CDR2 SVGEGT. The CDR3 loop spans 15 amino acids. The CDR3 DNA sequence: TGTGCCAGCAGTTACTCGAAACTAGCGGGAGGTGAGCAGTTCTTC. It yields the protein CASSYSKLAGGEQFF.

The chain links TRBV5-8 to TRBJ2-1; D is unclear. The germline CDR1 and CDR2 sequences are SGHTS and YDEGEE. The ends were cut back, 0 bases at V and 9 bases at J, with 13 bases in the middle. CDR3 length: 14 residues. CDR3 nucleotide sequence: TGTGCCAGCAGCTTGGGATCCGTATTTGGTGAGCAGTTCTTC. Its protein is CASSLGSVFGEQFF.

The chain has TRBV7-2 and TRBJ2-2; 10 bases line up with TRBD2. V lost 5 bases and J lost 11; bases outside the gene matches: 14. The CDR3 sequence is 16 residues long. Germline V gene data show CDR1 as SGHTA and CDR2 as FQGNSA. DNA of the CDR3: TGTGCCAGCAGCCCGCCCGGACTAGCGGCCGTTGGAGAGCTGTTTTTT. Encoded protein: CASSPPGLAAVGELFF.

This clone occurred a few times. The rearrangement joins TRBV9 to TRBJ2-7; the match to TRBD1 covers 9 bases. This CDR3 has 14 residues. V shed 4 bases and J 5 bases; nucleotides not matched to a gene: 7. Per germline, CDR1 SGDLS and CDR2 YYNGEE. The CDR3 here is CASSKWDRAHEQYF. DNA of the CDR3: TGTGCCAGCAGCAAATGGGACAGGGCTCACGAGCAGTACTTC.

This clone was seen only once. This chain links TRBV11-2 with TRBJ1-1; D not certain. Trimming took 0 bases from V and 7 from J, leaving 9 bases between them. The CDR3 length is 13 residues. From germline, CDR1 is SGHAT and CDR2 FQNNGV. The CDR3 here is CASSLDPNYEAFF. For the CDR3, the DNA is TGTGCCAGCAGCTTAGATCCGAACTATGAAGCTTTCTTT.

CDR3 loop: CASSLRPRNEQFF. Written as DNA, the CDR3 is TGTGCCAGCAGCTTGCGACCGAGAAATGAGCAGTTCTTC. V and J are TRBV5-8 and TRBJ2-1; D remains unclear. Germline CDR1 SGHTS, CDR2 YDEGEE. CDR3 length: 13 amino acids. V gave up 1 base and J gave up 7 bases, with 9 bases separating them.

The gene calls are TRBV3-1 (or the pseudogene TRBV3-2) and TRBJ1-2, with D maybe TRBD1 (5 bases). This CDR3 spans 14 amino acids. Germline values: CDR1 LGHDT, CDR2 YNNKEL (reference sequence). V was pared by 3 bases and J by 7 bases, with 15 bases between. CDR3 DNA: TGTGCCAGCAGCCAGGAACGGGGCAGGTCTGGCTACACCTTC. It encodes CASSQERGRSGYTF.

The CDR3 DNA sequence: TGCGCCAGCAGCTTGAGAACGGACACCGGGGAGCTGTTTTTT. This gives the protein CASSLRTDTGELFF. The chain links TRBV5-1 to TRBJ2-2; unclear D gene. Germline CDR1 and CDR2: SGHRS and YFSETQ. V gave up 1 base and J gave up 3 bases, with 7 bases separating them. The CDR3 loop spans 14 amino acids.

For the CDR3, the DNA is TGCAGCGCCACCCCAGGGCCCGATGGCTACACCTTC. Translated: CSATPGPDGYTF. The chain has TRBV29-1 and TRBJ1-2; a weak D match, TRBD1 (5 bases). The V end lost 7 bases, the J end lost 6 bases, and 15 bases lay between the germline ends. Germline V gives CDR1 SQVTM, CDR2 ANQGSEA. This CDR3 has 12 residues.

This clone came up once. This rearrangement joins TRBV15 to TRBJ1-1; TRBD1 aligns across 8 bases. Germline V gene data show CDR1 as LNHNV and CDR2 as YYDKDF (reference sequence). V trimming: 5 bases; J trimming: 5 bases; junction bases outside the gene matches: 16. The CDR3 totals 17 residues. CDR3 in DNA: TGTGCCACCAGCTTCGGACAGGGCATTAGGACGTGGACTGAAGCTTTCTTT. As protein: CATSFGQGIRTWTEAFF.

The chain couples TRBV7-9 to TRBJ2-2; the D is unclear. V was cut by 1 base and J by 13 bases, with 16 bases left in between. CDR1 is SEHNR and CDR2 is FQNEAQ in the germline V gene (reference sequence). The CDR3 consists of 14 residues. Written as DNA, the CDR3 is TGTGCCAGCAGCTTAGAAGTCAGGCTCACTGGGCTGTTTTTT. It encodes CASSLEVRLTGLFF.

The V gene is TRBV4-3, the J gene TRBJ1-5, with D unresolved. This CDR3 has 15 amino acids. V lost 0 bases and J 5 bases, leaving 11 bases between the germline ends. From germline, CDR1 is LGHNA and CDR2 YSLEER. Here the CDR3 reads CASSQDLGGHQPQHF. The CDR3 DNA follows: TGCGCCAGCAGCCAAGATCTGGGAGGCCATCAGCCCCAGCATTTT.

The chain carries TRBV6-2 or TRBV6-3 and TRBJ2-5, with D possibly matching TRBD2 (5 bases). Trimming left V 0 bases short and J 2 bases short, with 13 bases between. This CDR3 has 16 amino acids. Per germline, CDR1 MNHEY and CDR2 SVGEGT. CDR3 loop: CASSYSSGLGQETQYF. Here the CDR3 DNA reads TGTGCCAGCAGTTACTCGTCGGGATTGGGGCAAGAGACCCAGTACTTC.

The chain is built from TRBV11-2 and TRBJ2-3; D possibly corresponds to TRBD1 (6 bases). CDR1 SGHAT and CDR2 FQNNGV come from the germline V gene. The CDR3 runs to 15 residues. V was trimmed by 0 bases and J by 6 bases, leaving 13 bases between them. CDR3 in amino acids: CASSLERGSGDTQYF. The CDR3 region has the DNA TGTGCCAGCAGCTTAGAGAGGGGGTCCGGGGATACGCAGTATTTT.

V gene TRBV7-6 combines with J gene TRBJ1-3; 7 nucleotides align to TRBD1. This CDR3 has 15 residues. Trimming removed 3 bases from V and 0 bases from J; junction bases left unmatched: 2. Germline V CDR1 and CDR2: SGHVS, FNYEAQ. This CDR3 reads CASSLGQSSGNTIYF. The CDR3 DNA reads TGTGCCAGCAGCTTGGGACAGAGCTCTGGAAACACCATATATTTT.

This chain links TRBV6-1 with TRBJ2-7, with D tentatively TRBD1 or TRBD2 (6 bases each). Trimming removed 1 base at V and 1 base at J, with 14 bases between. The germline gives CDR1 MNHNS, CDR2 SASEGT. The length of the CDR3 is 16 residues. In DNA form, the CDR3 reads TGTGCCAGCAGTGAAGTTGCCGGGGGCTTATCCTACGAGCAGTACTTC. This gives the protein CASSEVAGGLSYEQYF.